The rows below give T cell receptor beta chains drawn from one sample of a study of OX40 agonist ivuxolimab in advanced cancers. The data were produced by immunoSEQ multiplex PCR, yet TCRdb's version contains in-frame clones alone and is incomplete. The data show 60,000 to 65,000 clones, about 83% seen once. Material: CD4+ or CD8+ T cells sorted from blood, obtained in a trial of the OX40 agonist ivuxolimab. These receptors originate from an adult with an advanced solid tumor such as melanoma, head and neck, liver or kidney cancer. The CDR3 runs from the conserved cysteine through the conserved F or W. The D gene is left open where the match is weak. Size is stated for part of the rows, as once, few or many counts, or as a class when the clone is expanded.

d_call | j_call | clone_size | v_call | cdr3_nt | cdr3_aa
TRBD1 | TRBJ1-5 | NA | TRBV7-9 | TGTGCCAGCAGCGGACGGGGGACAGGGGGCTTGGGTAGCAATCAGCCCCAGCATTTT | CASSGRGTGGLGSNQPQHF
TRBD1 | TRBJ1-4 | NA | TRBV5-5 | TGTGCCAGCAGTTTCCGGACAGGGACTAATGAAAAACTGTTTTTT | CASSFRTGTNEKLFF
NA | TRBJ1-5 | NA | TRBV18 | TGTGCCAGCTCAGGGGGTCCCAATCAGCCCCAGCATTTT | CASSGGPNQPQHF
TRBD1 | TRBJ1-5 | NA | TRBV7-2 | TGTGCCAGCAGCCCACACAGGGGGATAAGGAATCAGCCCCAGCATTTT | CASSPHRGIRNQPQHF
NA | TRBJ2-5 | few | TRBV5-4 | TGTGCCAGCAGTACCGGGGGCCCGACCCGAGAGACCCAGTACTTC | CASSTGGPTRETQYF
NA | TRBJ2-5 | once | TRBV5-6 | TGTGCCAGCAGCTTGGAGGGGGGAGTCCAAGAGACCCAGTACTTC | CASSLEGGVQETQYF
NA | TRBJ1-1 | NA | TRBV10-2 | TGCGCCAGCAGTATCCGGGGGCACACTGAAGCTTTCTTT | CASSIRGHTEAFF
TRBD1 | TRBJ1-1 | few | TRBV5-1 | TGCGCCAGCAGCCTACGACAGGGGGCGCGGGGCACTGAAGCTTTCTTT | CASSLRQGARGTEAFF
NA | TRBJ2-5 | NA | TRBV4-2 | TGTGCCAGCAGCCAAGAGATAGCGAGGTCGAAAGAGACCCAGTACTTC | CASSQEIARSKETQYF
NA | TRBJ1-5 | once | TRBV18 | TGTGCCAGCTCAGCGTCCGTAAATCAGCCCCAGCATTTT | CASSASVNQPQHF
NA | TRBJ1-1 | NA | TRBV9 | TGTGCCAGCAGTGTGGGGTTTGGAGAAGCTTTCTTT | CASSVGFGEAFF
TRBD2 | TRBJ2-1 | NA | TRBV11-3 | TGTGCCAGCAGCCCAACTAGCGGGAGACGCTCCTACAATGAGCAGTTCTTC | CASSPTSGRRSYNEQFF
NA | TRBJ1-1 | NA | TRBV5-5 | TGTGCCAGCAGTTTCGCGGCATTCACTGAAGCTTTCTTT | CASSFAAFTEAFF
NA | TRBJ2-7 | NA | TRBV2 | TGTGCCAGCAGTGACCCAGGGATAGCCTACGAGCAGTACTTC | CASSDPGIAYEQYF
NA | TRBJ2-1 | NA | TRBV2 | TGTGCCAGCAGTGTCGGGGGTAGCTCCTACAATGAGCAGTTCTTC | CASSVGGSSYNEQFF
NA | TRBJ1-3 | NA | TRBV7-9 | TGTGCCAGCAGCTTGTGGGCCTTGGGGATCTCTGGAAACACCATATATTTT | CASSLWALGISGNTIYF
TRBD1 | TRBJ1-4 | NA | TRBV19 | TGTGCCACTCATAAGACCGGGACAGGGGATGAAAAACTGTTTTTT | CATHKTGTGDEKLFF
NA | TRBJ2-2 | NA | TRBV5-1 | TGCGCCAGCAGCTCAGACAGGAGCACCGGGGAGCTGTTTTTT | CASSSDRSTGELFF
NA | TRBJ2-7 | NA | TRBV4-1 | TGCGCCAGCAGCCCTACATTGGTAAGAGGCGAGCAGTACTTC | CASSPTLVRGEQYF
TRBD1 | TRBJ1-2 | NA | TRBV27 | TGTGCCAGCAGTGCTTCATGGGGACAGGGTCGGTCTGGCTACACCTTC | CASSASWGQGRSGYTF
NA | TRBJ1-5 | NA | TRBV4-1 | TGCGCCAGCAGCCAAGACCAAGATTATAGCAATCAGCCCCAGCATTTT | CASSQDQDYSNQPQHF
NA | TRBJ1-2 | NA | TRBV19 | TGTGCCAGTCTACCCGCCCCTAACTATGGCTACACCTTC | CASLPAPNYGYTF
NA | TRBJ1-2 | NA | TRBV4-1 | TGCGCCAGCAGCCAAGCCTTCTATGGCTACACCTTC | CASSQAFYGYTF
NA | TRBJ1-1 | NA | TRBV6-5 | TGTGCCAGCAGTTACAACAGGGCGGCTGAAGCTTTCTTT | CASSYNRAAEAFF
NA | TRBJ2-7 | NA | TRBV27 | TGTGCCAGCTGGGAGATCGACAGGGAGGGCGAGCAGTACTTC | CASWEIDREGEQYF
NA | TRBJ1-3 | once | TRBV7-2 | TGTGCCAGCAGCTTAAGGGGCCAGGTCTCTGGAAACACCATATATTTT | CASSLRGQVSGNTIYF
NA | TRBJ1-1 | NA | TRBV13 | TGTGCCAGCAGCACTCGAACCCCCGCTGAAGCTTTCTTT | CASSTRTPAEAFF
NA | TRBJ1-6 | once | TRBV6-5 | TGTGCCAGCAGTTACCGGCAGAATAATTCACCCCTCCACTTT | CASSYRQNNSPLHF
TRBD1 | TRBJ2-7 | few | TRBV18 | TGTGCCAGCTCACCAAGGGACAGTTCCTACGAGCAGTACTTC | CASSPRDSSYEQYF